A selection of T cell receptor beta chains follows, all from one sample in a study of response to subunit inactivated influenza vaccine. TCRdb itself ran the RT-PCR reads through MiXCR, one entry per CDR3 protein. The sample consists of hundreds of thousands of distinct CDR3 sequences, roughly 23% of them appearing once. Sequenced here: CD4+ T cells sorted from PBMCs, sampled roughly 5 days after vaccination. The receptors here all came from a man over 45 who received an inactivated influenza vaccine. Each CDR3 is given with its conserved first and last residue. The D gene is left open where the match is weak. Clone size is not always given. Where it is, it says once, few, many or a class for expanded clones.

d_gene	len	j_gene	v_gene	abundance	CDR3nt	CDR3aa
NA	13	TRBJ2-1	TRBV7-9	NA	TGTGCCAGCAGCCAAACGGGGGTCAATGAGCAGTTCTTC	CASSQTGVNEQFF
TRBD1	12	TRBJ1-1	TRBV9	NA	TGTGCCAGCAGCGGGGGACAGGCAGAAGCTTTCTTT	CASSGGQAEAFF
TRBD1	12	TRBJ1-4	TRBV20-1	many	TGCAGCGCAGGGGGCGCAGGGGAAAAACTGTTTTTT	CSAGGAGEKLFF
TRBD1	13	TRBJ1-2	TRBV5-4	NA	TGTGCCAGCAGCCAGACAGGGGCTTGGGACTACACCTTC	CASSQTGAWDYTF
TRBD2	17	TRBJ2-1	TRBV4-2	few	TGTGCCAGCGCACCATCGCTAACTAGCGGTCTAGGCAATGAGCAGTTCTTC	CASAPSLTSGLGNEQFF
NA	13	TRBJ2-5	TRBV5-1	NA	TGCGCCAGCAGGTCGTCCCCCCAAGAGACCCAGTACTTC	CASRSSPQETQYF
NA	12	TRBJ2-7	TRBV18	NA	TGTGCCAGCCGGGACGACTCCTACGAGCAGTACTTC	CASRDDSYEQYF
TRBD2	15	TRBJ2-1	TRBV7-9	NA	TGTGCCAGCAGCTTAAGGCTAGCGGTTGTTCCTGAGCAGTTCTTC	CASSLRLAVVPEQFF
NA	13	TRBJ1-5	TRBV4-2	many	TGTGCCAGCAGCCGGGACAGCAATCAGCCCCAGCATTTT	CASSRDSNQPQHF
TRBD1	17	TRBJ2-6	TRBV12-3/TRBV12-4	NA	TGTGCCAGCAGTCCGCGACAGGGGCCCCCTGGGGCCAACGTCCTGACTTTC	CASSPRQGPPGANVLTF
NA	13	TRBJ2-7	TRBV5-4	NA	TGTGCCAGCAGCAACGGACAGTCCTACGAGCAGTACTTC	CASSNGQSYEQYF
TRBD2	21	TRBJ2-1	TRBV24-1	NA	TGTGCCACCATTGATTTAAGGGTTCGTCTGGCGGGGGGGCCGAGGTACAATGAGCAGTTCTTC	CATIDLRVRLAGGPRYNEQFF
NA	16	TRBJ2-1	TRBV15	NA	TGTGCCACCAGCACCCCTGGAGGGACAGCTTACAATGAGCAGTTCTTC	CATSTPGGTAYNEQFF
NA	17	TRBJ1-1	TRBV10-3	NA	TGTGCCATCAGTGAGAGGGGCAACCTCGCGCGGAACACTGAAGCTTTCTTT	CAISERGNLARNTEAFF
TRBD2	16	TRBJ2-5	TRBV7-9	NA	TGTGCCAGCACCCTCGGGGCGGGGGGATCTCAAGAGACCCAGTACTTC	CASTLGAGGSQETQYF
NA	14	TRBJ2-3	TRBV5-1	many	TGCGCCAGCAGCTTGGGGGGGCGCCCAGATACGCAGTATTTT	CASSLGGRPDTQYF
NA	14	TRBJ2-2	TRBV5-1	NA	TGCGCCAGCAGCTTGGAACGGGGCCTCGGGGAGCTGTTTTTT	CASSLERGLGELFF
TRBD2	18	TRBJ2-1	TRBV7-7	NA	TGTGCCAGCAGCTTAGGGACTAGCGGGAGGGCCAATTACAATGAGCAGTTCTTC	CASSLGTSGRANYNEQFF
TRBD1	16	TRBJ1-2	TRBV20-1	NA	TGCAGTGCTGTCGTCGGACAGGGGAGTCTGAACTATGGCTACACCTTC	CSAVVGQGSLNYGYTF
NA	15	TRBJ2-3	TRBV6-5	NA	TGTGCCAGCAGTTACGATGGCAGGGGCACAGATACGCAGTATTTT	CASSYDGRGTDTQYF
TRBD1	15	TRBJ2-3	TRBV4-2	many	TGTGCCAGCAGCCGGGACAGGGGAGGAACAGATACGCAGTATTTT	CASSRDRGGTDTQYF
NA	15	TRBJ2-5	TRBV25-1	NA	TGTGCCAGCAGTGCCGGGGGCCGATCCCCAGAGACCCAGTACTTC	CASSAGGRSPETQYF
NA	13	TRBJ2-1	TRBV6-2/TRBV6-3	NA	TGTGCCAGCAGTTACCGCGCCGCCGGAGAGCAGTTCTTC	CASSYRAAGEQFF
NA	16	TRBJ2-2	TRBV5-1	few	TGCGCCAGCAGCTTGTCCCCGGGGCCGAACACCGGGGAGCTGTTTTTT	CASSLSPGPNTGELFF
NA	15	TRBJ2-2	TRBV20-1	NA	TGCAGTGCTAGAGATCTACGGACAAGCACCGGGGAGCTGTTTTTT	CSARDLRTSTGELFF
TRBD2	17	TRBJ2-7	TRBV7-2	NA	TGTGCCAGCAGCCCAGGGGACCTGGGCGGGAGGTTGGGGGAGCAGTACTTC	CASSPGDLGGRLGEQYF
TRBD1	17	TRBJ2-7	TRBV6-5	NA	TGTGCCAGCAGTTACTCGAGGACAGGGAAGGATAAGGACGAGCAGTACTTC	CASSYSRTGKDKDEQYF
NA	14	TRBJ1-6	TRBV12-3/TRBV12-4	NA	TGTGCCAGCACCTGGAGGGGTTATAATTCACCCCTCCACTTT	CASTWRGYNSPLHF
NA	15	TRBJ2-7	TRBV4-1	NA	TGCGCCAGCAGGAACGGACAAGCAGACTCCTACGAGCAGTACTTC	CASRNGQADSYEQYF
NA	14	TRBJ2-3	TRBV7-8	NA	TGTGCCAGCAGCTTTTATGAGGGCCCAGATACGCAGTATTTT	CASSFYEGPDTQYF
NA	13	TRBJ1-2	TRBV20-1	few	TGCAGTGCTAGAGGATCAGCGGACTATGGCTACACCTTC	CSARGSADYGYTF
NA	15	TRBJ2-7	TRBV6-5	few	TGTGCCAGCAGTTCCCGCAGGGAGATTTCCTACGAGCAGTACTTC	CASSSRREISYEQYF
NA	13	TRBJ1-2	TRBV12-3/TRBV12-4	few	TGTGCCAGCATCCTAACAGGGAGCTATGGCTACACCTTC	CASILTGSYGYTF
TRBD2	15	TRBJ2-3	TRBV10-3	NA	TGTGCCATCCAAGGACTAGCGGGGGGCACAGATACGCAGTATTTT	CAIQGLAGGTDTQYF
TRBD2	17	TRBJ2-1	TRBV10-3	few	TGTGCCATCAGCGGATACTCCGGGACTAGCGGAGACAATGAGCAGTTCTTC	CAISGYSGTSGDNEQFF
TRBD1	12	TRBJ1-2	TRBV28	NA	TGTGCCACCACAGGGGCCAACTATGGCTACACCTTC	CATTGANYGYTF
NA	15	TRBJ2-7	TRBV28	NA	TGTGCCAGCAGAACTCAGGGAGGGGGATCCTACGAGCAGTACTTC	CASRTQGGGSYEQYF
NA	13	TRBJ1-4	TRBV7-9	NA	TGTGCCAGCAGTTCGCCGGGGGAAGGGAAACTGTTTTTT	CASSSPGEGKLFF
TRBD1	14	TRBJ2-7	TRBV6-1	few	TGTGCCAGCGGTGACAGGGGAAGCTCCTACGAGCAGTACTTC	CASGDRGSSYEQYF
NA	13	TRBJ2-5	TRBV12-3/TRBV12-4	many	TGTGCCAGCAGTTTCCGACAGCAAGAGACCCAGTACTTC	CASSFRQQETQYF
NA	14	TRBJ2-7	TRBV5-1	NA	TGCGCCAGCAGCCAGGAGGGACGCAGCTACGAGCAGTACTTC	CASSQEGRSYEQYF
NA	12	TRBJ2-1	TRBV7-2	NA	TGTGCCAGCAGCTTAACCCACGGTGAGCAGTTCTTC	CASSLTHGEQFF
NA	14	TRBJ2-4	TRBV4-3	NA	TGCGCCAGCAGCCAGACCCATGGGGCAAACATTCAGTACTTC	CASSQTHGANIQYF
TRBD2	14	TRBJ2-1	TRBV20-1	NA	TGCAGTGCTAGTACGGGGAGGGTCTACAATGAGCAGTTCTTC	CSASTGRVYNEQFF
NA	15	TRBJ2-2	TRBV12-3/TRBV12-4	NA	TGTGCCAGCAGTTTAGCGGCTTGGGGTGCCGGGGAGCTGTTTTTT	CASSLAAWGAGELFF
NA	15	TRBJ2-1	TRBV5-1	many	TGCGCCAGCAGCTTGGTTGACCCTGCCCTCAATGAGCAGTTCTTC	CASSLVDPALNEQFF
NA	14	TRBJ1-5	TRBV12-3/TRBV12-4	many	TGTGCCAGCAGTGGGACCGCAAGCAATCAGCCCCAGCATTTT	CASSGTASNQPQHF
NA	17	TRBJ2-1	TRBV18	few	TGTGCCAGCTCACCCCCCACGTCGGGGGGCTTCGGCAATGAGCAGTTCTTC	CASSPPTSGGFGNEQFF
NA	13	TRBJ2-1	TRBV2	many	TGTGCCAGCAAGACGGGGGCTTGGGATGAGCAGTTCTTC	CASKTGAWDEQFF
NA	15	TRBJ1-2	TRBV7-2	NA	TGTGCCAGCAGCTTAATGTTACAGGATAACTATGGCTACACCTTC	CASSLMLQDNYGYTF
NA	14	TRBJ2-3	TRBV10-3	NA	TGTGCCACCGGCGGGGGCCCGGCCGGAGATACGCAGTATTTT	CATGGGPAGDTQYF
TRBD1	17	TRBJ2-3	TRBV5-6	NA	TGTGCCAGCAGCTTGGGTTGGGGACAGGGCCGCACAGATACGCAGTATTTT	CASSLGWGQGRTDTQYF
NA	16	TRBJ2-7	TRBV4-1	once	TGCGCCAGCAGCCAGGCCTTAGACGCTGGCTCCTACGAGCAGTACTTC	CASSQALDAGSYEQYF